This T cell receptor (beta chain) came from a study of blood T cell repertoires in COVID-19. Whole-study context: The samples span acute and convalescent COVID-19 from the United States, Italy and Spain. PBMCs, B-cell-depleted T cells, or T cells were the source of the cDNA or gDNA that made up the material.

This clone is a singleton in its sample. The CDR3 spans 14 residues. Germline V gene lookup returns CDR1 SGDLS and CDR2 YYNGEE. V was cut by 4 bases and J by 5 bases, with 12 bases left in between. Original processing methods: Estimated nucleated cell counts came from reference gene primer amplification. Measured with immunoSEQ multiplex PCR; TCRdb has only the in-frame clones, and not every one. V and J calls and clone size are given by that table; D and trimming were obtained from the DNA. The sample lists 140,000 or so clones; around 89% were seen once. The genes are TRBV9 and TRBJ1-4, with unresolved D. Specimen: peripheral blood. This receptor was taken from a woman aged 55 to 70 with active COVID-19. The CDR3, as DNA: TGTGCCAGCAGCCCCCGGACGGGGAATGAAAAACTGTTTTTT. Protein: CASSPRTGNEKLFF.